The subject of this entry is one T cell receptor (beta chain). This specimen comes from a study of blood T cell repertoires in COVID-19. The table came from immunoSEQ multiplex PCR; TCRdb's copy has only in-frame clones and leaves some out. The data contain about 98,000 clones, roughly 86% of them singletons. Germline V CDR1 and CDR2: SGHDT, YYEEEE. The CDR3 has 16 amino acids. The V segment lost 1 base and the J segment 7 bases; nucleotides outside the gene matches: 4. The chain employs TRBV5-6 and TRBJ2-1, with TRBD2 matching 14 bases. Sequences were obtained from peripheral blood. This sequence originates from a man aged 50 or older with acute or convalescent COVID-19. CDR3 nucleotides: TGTGCCAGCAGCTTGTTGAGGACTAGCGGGAGGAATGAGCAGTTCTTC. The encoded protein is CASSLLRTSGRNEQFF. The entire variable domain, with the rest obtained from reference TRBV5-6 and TRBJ2-1, is as follows: DAGVTQSPTHLIKTRGQQVTLRCSPKSGHDTVSWYQQALGQGPQFIFQYYEEEERQRGNFPDRFSGHQFPNYSSELNVNALLLGDSALYLCASSLLRTSGRNEQFFGPGTRLTVL.